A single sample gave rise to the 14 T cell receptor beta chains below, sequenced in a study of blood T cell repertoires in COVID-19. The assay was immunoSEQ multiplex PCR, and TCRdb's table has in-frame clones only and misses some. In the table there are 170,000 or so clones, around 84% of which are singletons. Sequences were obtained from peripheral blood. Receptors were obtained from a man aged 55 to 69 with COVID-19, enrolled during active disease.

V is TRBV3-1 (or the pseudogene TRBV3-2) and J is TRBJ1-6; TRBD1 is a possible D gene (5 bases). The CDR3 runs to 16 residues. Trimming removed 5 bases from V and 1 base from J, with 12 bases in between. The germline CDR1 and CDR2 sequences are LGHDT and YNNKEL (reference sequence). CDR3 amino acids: CASSSQGSSYNSPLHF. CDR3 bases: TGTGCCAGCAGCTCTCAGGGTAGTTCCTATAATTCACCCCTCCACTTT.

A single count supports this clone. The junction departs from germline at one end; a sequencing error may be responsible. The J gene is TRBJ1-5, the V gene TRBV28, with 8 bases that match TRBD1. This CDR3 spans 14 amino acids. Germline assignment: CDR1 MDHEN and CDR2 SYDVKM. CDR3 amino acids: CASITGGGNQLQHF. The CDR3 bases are TGTGCCAGCATAACAGGGGGAGGCAATCAGCTCCAGCATTTT. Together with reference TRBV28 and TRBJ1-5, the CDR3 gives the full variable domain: DVKVTQSSRYLVKRTGEKVFLECVQDMDHENMFWYRQDPGLGLRLIYFSYDVKMKEKGDIPEGYSVSREKKERFSLILESASTNQTSMYLCASITGGGNQLQHFGDGTRLSIL.

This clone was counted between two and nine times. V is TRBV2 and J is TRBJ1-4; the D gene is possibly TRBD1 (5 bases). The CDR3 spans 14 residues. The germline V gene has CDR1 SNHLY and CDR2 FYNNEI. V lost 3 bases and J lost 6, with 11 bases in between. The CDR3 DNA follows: TGTGCCAGCAGTGACCGGGGGGGAGATGAAAAACTGTTTTTT. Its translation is CASSDRGGDEKLFF.

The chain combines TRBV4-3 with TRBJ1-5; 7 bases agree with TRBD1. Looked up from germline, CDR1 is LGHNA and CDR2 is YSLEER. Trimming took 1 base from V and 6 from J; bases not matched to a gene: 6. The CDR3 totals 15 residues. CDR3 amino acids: CASSQATGDAQPQHF. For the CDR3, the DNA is TGCGCCAGCAGCCAAGCCACAGGGGATGCTCAGCCCCAGCATTTT.

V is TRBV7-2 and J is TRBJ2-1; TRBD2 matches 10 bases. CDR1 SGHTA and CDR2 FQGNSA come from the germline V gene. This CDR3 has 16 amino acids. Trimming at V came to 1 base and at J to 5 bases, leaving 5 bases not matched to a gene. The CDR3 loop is CASSLEVAGGNNEQFF. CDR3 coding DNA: TGTGCCAGCAGCTTAGAGGTAGCGGGGGGCAACAATGAGCAGTTCTTC.

As DNA, the CDR3 is TGTGCCAGCAGTGAAGCGACAGCAACTAATGAAAAACTGTTTTTT. This sequence encodes CASSEATATNEKLFF. This sequence joins TRBV6-1 and TRBJ1-4, with a possible D match to TRBD1 (5 bases). V was pared by 0 bases and J by 0 bases, with 5 bases between. This CDR3 spans 15 amino acids. CDR1 MNHNS and CDR2 SASEGT come from the germline V gene.

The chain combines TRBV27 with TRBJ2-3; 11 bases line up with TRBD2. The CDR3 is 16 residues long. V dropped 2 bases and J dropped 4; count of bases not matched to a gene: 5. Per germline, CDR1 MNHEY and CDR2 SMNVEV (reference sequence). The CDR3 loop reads CASSLLAGGGADTQYF. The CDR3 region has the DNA TGTGCCAGCAGTTTACTAGCGGGGGGCGGCGCAGATACGCAGTATTTT.

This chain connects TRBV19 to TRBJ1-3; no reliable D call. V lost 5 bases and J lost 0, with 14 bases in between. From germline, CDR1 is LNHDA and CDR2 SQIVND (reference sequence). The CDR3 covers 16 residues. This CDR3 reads CASSQADAASGNTIYF. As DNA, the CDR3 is TGTGCCAGTAGTCAAGCGGACGCAGCCTCTGGAAACACCATATATTTT.

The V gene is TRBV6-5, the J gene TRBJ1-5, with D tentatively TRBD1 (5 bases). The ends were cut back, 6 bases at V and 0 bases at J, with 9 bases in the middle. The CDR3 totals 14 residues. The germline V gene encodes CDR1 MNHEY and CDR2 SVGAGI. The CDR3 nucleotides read TGTGCCAGCAGCGTCCAGGGTAGCAATCAGCCCCAGCATTTT. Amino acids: CASSVQGSNQPQHF.

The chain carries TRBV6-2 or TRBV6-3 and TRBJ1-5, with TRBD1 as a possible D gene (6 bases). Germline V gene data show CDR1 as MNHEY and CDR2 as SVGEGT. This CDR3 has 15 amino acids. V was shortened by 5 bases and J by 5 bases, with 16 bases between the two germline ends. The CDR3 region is CASSTSTGLDQPQHF. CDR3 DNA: TGTGCCAGCAGTACTTCAACAGGGTTGGATCAGCCCCAGCATTTT.

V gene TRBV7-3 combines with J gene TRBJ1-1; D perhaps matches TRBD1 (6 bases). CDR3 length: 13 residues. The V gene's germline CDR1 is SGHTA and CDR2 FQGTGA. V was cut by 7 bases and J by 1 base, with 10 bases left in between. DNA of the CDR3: TGTGCCAGCAAAACAGGGACGAACACTGAAGCTTTCTTT. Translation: CASKTGTNTEAFF.

CDR3 in amino acids: CASSRGQSEAFF. CDR3 coding DNA: TGTGCCAGCAGCCGGGGACAGAGTGAAGCTTTCTTT. The genes are TRBV7-2 and TRBJ1-1; 7 nucleotides match TRBD1. Trimming cost V 5 bases and J 7 bases; bases outside gene matches: 4. The CDR3 covers 12 residues. Germline lookup yields CDR1 SGHTA and CDR2 FQGNSA.

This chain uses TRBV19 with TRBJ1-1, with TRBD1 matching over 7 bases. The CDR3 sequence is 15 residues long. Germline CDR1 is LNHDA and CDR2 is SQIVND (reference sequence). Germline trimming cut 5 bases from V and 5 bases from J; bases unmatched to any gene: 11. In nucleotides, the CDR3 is TGTGCCAGTAGTTCCCGACAGGGTGATTGGACTGAAGCTTTCTTT. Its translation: CASSSRQGDWTEAFF.

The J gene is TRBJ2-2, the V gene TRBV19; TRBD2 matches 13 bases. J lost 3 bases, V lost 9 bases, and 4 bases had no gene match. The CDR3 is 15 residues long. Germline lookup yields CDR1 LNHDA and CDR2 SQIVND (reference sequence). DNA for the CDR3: TGTGCCAGCGTGGGACTAGCGGGGTACACCGGGGAGCTGTTTTTT. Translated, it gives CASVGLAGYTGELFF.